This TCR beta chain comes out of a study of blood T cell repertoires in COVID-19. Study at large: The cDNA or gDNA used as material had been derived from T cells, B-cell-depleted T cells, or PBMCs.

Repertoires were generated with immunoSEQ multiplex PCR, while TCRdb's copy carries only in-frame clones and drops some. The table shows 150,000 or so clones, with about 90% occurring only once. The CDR3 is 12 residues long. CDR1 and CDR2 (germline): MDHEN, SYDVKM. V shed 7 bases and J shed 4 bases, with 8 bases lying between them. This clone occurred a few times. The receptor's source is a man aged 80 or over with acute or convalescent COVID-19. The sequencing sample was made of peripheral blood. The J gene is TRBJ2-1, the V gene TRBV28; the D gene is possibly TRBD1 (5 bases). In DNA form, the CDR3 reads TGTGCCAGCACAGGGAAGTACAATGAGCAGTTCTTC. This sequence encodes CASTGKYNEQFF.